This TCR beta chain is from a study of cytomegalovirus exposure and HLA in healthy donors. Per the germline V gene, CDR1 is SGDLS and CDR2 is YYNGEE. The V end was cut by 7 bases, the J end by 2 bases, with 16 bases between. The CDR3 is made up of 14 amino acids. Study-wide results and caveats: Most observed TCR sequences were rare, whereas some public TCRs were detected in many donors. Associated with cytomegalovirus, according to the listing, were approximately 160 TCR beta chains. In a later analysis, a missense DCLRE1C variant was linked to TCR beta V- and J-gene trimming.

A multiplex PCR was run with 60 Vbeta primers and 13 Jbeta primers. TCRdb's table, derived via immunoSEQ multiplex PCR, lists solely in-frame clones and lacks some. The table includes over 150,000 clones, about 76% detected once. As regards this clone: What it binds is unknown.

The chain joins TRBV9 to TRBJ2-7; D is perhaps TRBD1 (6 bases). This clonotype originated in a young man in good health and CMV-seropositive. Sample: PBMCs. For the CDR3, the DNA is TGTGCCAGCGGAGCCGGGACACATACCTACGAGCAGTACTTC. Protein: CASGAGTHTYEQYF.